This TCR beta chain was sequenced in a study of naive and memory T cell subsets. Study-level points and caveats: Naive repertoires, especially CD8, held a few larger clonotypes, possibly memory cells re-expressing CD45RA.

An equimolar mix of two oligonucleotides served as the beta constant-region primer for TRBC1 and TRBC2. Four rounds of PCR amplified the ligated cDNA using nested alpha and beta constant-region primers plus SP2. One entry per CDR3 protein, called by TCRdb with MiXCR from the UMI-ligation and nested PCR reads. Among approximately 150,000 distinct CDR3 sequences listed, roughly 23% were seen once. This clonotype has at least ten counts. Its antigen is not identified. Germline lookup yields CDR1 MNHEY and CDR2 SMNVEV (reference sequence). This CDR3 spans 16 amino acids. The J segment lost 4 bases and the V segment lost 6 bases, leaving 10 bases of the junction unmatched.

What was sequenced was naive CD4+ T cells from blood. V gene TRBV27 combines with J gene TRBJ2-1; 9 nucleotides line up with TRBD2. The sequence was collected from a human donor in good health. The CDR3 sequence: CASSYLSSGIYNEQFF. Written as DNA, the CDR3 is TGTGCCAGCAGCTACTTGTCTAGCGGGATTTACAATGAGCAGTTCTTC.